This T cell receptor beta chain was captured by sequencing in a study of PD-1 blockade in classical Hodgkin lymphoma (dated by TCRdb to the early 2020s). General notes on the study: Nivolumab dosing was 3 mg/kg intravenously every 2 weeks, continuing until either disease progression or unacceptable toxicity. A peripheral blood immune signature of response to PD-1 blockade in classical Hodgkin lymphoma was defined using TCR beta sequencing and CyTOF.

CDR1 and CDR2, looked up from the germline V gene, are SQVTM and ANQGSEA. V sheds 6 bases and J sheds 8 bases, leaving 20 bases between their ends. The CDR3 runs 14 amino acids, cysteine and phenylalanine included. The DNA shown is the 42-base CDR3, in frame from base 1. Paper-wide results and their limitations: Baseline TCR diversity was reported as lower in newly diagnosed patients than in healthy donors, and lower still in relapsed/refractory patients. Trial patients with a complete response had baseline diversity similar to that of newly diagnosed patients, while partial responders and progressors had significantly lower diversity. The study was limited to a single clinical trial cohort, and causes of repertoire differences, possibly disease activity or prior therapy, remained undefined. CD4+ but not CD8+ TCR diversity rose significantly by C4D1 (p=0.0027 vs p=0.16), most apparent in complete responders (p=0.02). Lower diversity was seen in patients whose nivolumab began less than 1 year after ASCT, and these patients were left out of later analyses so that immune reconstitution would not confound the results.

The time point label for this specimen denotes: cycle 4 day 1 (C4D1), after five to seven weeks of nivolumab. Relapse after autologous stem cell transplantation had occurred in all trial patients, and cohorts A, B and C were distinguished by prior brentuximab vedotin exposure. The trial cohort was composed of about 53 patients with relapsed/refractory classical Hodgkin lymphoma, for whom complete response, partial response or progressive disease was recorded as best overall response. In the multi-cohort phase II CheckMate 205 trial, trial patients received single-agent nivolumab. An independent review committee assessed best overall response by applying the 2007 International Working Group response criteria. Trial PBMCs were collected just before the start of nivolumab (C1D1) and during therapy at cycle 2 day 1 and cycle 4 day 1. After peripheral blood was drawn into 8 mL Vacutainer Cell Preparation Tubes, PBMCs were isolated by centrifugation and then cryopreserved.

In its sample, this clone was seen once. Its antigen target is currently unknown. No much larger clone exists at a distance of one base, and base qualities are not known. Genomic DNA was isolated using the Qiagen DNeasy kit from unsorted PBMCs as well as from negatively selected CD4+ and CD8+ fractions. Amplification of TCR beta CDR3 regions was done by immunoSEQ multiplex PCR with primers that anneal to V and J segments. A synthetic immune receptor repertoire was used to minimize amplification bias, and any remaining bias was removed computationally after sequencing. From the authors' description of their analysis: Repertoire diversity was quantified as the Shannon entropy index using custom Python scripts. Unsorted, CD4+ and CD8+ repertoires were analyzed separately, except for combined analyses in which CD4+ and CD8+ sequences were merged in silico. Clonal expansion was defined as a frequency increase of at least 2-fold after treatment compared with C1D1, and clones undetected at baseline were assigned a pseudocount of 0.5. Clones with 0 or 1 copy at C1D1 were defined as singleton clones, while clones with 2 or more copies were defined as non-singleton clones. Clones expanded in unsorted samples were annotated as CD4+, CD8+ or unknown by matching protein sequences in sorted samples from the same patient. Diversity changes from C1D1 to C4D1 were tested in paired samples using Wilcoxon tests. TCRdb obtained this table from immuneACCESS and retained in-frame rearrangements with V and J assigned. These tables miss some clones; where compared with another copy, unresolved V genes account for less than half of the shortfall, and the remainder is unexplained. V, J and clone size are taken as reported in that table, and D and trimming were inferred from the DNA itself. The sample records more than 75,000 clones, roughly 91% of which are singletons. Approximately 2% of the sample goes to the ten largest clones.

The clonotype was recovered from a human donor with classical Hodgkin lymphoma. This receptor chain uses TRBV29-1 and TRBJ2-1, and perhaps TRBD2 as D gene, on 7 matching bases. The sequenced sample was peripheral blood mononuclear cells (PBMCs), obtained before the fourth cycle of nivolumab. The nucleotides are TGCAGCGTCGGGGGCGCGGGAGCGACGGATGAGCAGTTCTTC. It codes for CSVGGAGATDEQFF.